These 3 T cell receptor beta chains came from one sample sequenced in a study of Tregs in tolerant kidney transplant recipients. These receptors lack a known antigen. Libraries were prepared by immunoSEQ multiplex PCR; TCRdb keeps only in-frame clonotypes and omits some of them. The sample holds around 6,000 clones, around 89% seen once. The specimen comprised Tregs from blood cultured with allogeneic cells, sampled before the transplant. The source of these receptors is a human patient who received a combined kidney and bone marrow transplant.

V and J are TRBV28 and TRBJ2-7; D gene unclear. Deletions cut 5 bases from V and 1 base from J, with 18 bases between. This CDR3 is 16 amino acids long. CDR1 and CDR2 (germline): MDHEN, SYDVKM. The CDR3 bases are TGTGCCAGCAGTCTCACTGGGCATAGTCTGTCCTACGAGCAGTACTTC. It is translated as CASSLTGHSLSYEQYF.

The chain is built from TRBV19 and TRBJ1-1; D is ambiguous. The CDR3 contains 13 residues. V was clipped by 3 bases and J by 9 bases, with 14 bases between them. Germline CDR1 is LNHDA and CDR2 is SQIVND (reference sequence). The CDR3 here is CASSMLGSTQAFF. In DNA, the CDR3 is TGTGCCAGTAGTATGTTAGGTTCTACCCAAGCTTTCTTT. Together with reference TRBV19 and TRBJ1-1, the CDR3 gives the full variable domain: DGGITQSPKYLFRKEGQNVTLSCEQNLNHDAMYWYRQDPGQGLRLIYYSQIVNDFQKGDIAEGYSVSREKKESFPLTVTSAQKNPTAFYLCASSMLGSTQAFFGQGTRLTVV.

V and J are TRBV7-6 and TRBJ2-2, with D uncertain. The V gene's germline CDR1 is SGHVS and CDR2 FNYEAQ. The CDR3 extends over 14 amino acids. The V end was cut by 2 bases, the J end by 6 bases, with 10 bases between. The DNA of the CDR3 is TGTGCCAGCAGCTTACTCTCGATCTCCGGGGAGCTGTTTTTT. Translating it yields CASSLLSISGELFF.